The rows below give T cell receptor beta chains drawn from one sample of a study of OX40 agonist ivuxolimab in advanced cancers. Data came from immunoSEQ multiplex PCR; TCRdb stores just in-frame clones and leaves some out. This repertoire shows approximately 94,000 clones, 80% to 95% found once; its top ten account for about 3.6%. The sample consisted of CD4+ or CD8+ T cells sorted from blood, taken in a trial of the OX40 agonist ivuxolimab. These TCRs come from an adult with an advanced solid tumor such as melanoma, head and neck, liver or kidney cancer. The CDR3 runs from the conserved cysteine through the conserved F or W. The order of the fields is V gene, J gene, D gene, CDR3 DNA, CDR3 protein. D genes are given only for firm matches.

v_gene: TRBV6-5; j_gene: TRBJ2-7; d_gene: -; CDR3nt: TGTGCCAGCAGTATTACAGGGTTCAACGAGCAGTACTTC; CDR3aa: CASSITGFNEQYF
v_gene: TRBV29-1; j_gene: TRBJ1-1; d_gene: -; CDR3nt: TGCAGCCTTTTAACGGGCACTGAAGCTTTCTTT; CDR3aa: CSLLTGTEAFF
v_gene: TRBV19; j_gene: TRBJ2-7; d_gene: TRBD2; CDR3nt: TGTGCCAGTAGCCTAGCGGGGGGCCTTGTTTACGAGCAGTACTTC; CDR3aa: CASSLAGGLVYEQYF
v_gene: TRBV13; j_gene: TRBJ2-5; d_gene: TRBD1; CDR3nt: TGTGCCAGCAGCACTGGGACAGTCCAAGAGACCCAGTACTTC; CDR3aa: CASSTGTVQETQYF
v_gene: TRBV6-5; j_gene: TRBJ2-1; d_gene: TRBD2; CDR3nt: TGTGCCAGCAGTTATAGTCTAGCGGAAAATGAGCAGTTCTTC; CDR3aa: CASSYSLAENEQFF
v_gene: TRBV4-3; j_gene: TRBJ2-6; d_gene: -; CDR3nt: TGCGCCAGCAGCCCGGCCCCGCTCTCTCTCTCTGGGGCCAACGTCCTGACTTTC; CDR3aa: CASSPAPLSLSGANVLTF
v_gene: TRBV10-2; j_gene: TRBJ1-4; d_gene: TRBD1; CDR3nt: TGCGCCAGCAGTCCGGGACAGACTAATGAAAAACTGTTTTTT; CDR3aa: CASSPGQTNEKLFF
v_gene: TRBV6-5; j_gene: TRBJ2-3; d_gene: -; CDR3nt: TGTGCCAGCAGTTCCTCTCCAGGGGGGAGCACAGATACGCAGTATTTT; CDR3aa: CASSSSPGGSTDTQYF
v_gene: TRBV19; j_gene: TRBJ1-5; d_gene: TRBD1; CDR3nt: TGTGCCAGTAGTCCGTCCGGACAGGGCAGGAATCAGCCCCAGCATTTT; CDR3aa: CASSPSGQGRNQPQHF
v_gene: TRBV21-1; j_gene: TRBJ2-1; d_gene: -; CDR3nt: TGTGCCAGCAGCAAAGGACAGGGAGGGTACAATGAGCAGTTCTTC; CDR3aa: CASSKGQGGYNEQFF
v_gene: TRBV7-8; j_gene: TRBJ2-3; d_gene: TRBD1; CDR3nt: TGTGCCAGCAGCAAAACAGGGGGCGGAGGCACAGATACGCAGTATTTT; CDR3aa: CASSKTGGGGTDTQYF
v_gene: TRBV7-6; j_gene: TRBJ2-1; d_gene: -; CDR3nt: TGTGCCAGCAGCTTCCGGACTACATATGAGCAGTTCTTC; CDR3aa: CASSFRTTYEQFF
v_gene: TRBV27; j_gene: TRBJ2-7; d_gene: -; CDR3nt: TGTGCCAGCAGTTTATCGTCGGGGAACGAGCAGTACTTC; CDR3aa: CASSLSSGNEQYF
v_gene: TRBV19; j_gene: TRBJ1-1; d_gene: -; CDR3nt: TGTGCCAGTAGTATAGCGACAACAAACACTGAAGCTTTCTTT; CDR3aa: CASSIATTNTEAFF
v_gene: TRBV25-1; j_gene: TRBJ2-7; d_gene: -; CDR3nt: TGTGCCAGCAGTGAATTTGCCTACGAGCAGTACTTC; CDR3aa: CASSEFAYEQYF
v_gene: TRBV7-6; j_gene: TRBJ2-7; d_gene: -; CDR3nt: TGTGCCAGCAGCTTGGGGGGCCTTCTCTCCTACGAGCAGTACTTC; CDR3aa: CASSLGGLLSYEQYF
v_gene: TRBV7-9; j_gene: TRBJ1-2; d_gene: TRBD1; CDR3nt: TGTGCCAGCAGCTTGGGACAGGCAGCTAACTATGGCTACACCTTC; CDR3aa: CASSLGQAANYGYTF
v_gene: TRBV27; j_gene: TRBJ2-1; d_gene: TRBD2; CDR3nt: TGTGCCAGCGGAGAAGCGGGGGGGCGTTGGAATGAGCAGTTCTTC; CDR3aa: CASGEAGGRWNEQFF
v_gene: TRBV27; j_gene: TRBJ1-2; d_gene: -; CDR3nt: TGTGCCAGCAGTTTTTCCGGCCGGTCGTATGGCTACACCTTC; CDR3aa: CASSFSGRSYGYTF
v_gene: TRBV28; j_gene: TRBJ1-2; d_gene: -; CDR3nt: TGTGCCAGCAGTTCGGACCGGGACTACTATAACTATGGCTACACCTTC; CDR3aa: CASSSDRDYYNYGYTF
v_gene: TRBV5-6; j_gene: TRBJ1-2; d_gene: -; CDR3nt: TGTGCCAGCAGCTTGGGGGACGCACACTATGGCTACACCTTC; CDR3aa: CASSLGDAHYGYTF